This TCR beta chain was identified in a study of cytomegalovirus exposure and HLA in healthy donors. Whole-study results and caveats: Most of the TCR beta V segments (in an earlier analysis) were productive either about 90% or about 30% of the time. Reportedly, diagnosis of cytomegalovirus status by the classifier showed high specificity and sensitivity.

V lost 6 bases and J lost 1; bases outside the gene matches: 8. CDR3 length: 14 amino acids. Germline-derived CDR1 and CDR2 are SQVTM and ANQGSEA. The study ran its PCR with 60 Vbeta and 13 Jbeta primers. Assay used: immunoSEQ multiplex PCR; TCRdb lists only in-frame clones, some missing. The repertoire holds 75,000 to 90,000 clones, with roughly three quarters as singletons. There are a few counts of this clone. The antigen remains unidentified. The sequencing input was PBMCs. J is TRBJ2-7 and V is TRBV29-1; TRBD1 matches 8 bases. The origin of this receptor is a woman aged 40 to 55 in good health and CMV-seropositive. The CDR3 region is CSVAGGPASYEQYF. The CDR3 DNA reads as TGCAGCGTGGCAGGGGGCCCCGCATCCTACGAGCAGTACTTC.